These T cell receptor beta chains were read from a single sample in a study of blood T cell repertoires in COVID-19. Generated by immunoSEQ multiplex PCR, the TCRdb table keeps only in-frame clones and is missing some. Of more than 40,000 clones in the sample, 88% were seen once. The sequencing input was peripheral blood. Receptor source: a man aged 50 to 59 with active COVID-19. The CDR3 runs from the conserved cysteine through the conserved F or W. The order of the fields is D gene, J gene, V gene, CDR3 length, clone size, CDR3 protein, CDR3 DNA. D genes are given only for firm matches. The size field is filled for only some rows; it gives once, few, many or a size class.

NA,TRBJ2-7,TRBV18,14,NA,CASSPSGRGDEQYF,TGTGCCAGCTCACCGTCGGGGCGCGGGGACGAGCAGTACTTC
NA,TRBJ2-7,TRBV6-2/TRBV6-3,13,NA,CASSWARGYEQYF,TGTGCCAGCAGTTGGGCCAGGGGCTACGAGCAGTACTTC
NA,TRBJ1-1,TRBV5-1,15,few,CASRFDQGPGVEAFF,TGCGCCAGCAGGTTTGATCAGGGGCCTGGGGTTGAAGCTTTCTTT
TRBD2,TRBJ2-2,TRBV19,15,NA,CASSYISGRNGELFF,TGTGCCAGTAGTTACATCAGCGGGAGAAACGGGGAGCTGTTTTTT
TRBD2,TRBJ2-5,TRBV19,16,NA,CASSLQGTSPWETQYF,TGTGCCAGTAGTCTCCAAGGGACTAGCCCCTGGGAGACCCAGTACTTC
NA,TRBJ1-1,TRBV9,12,NA,CASSARGTEAFF,TGTGCCAGCAGCGCGAGGGGGACTGAAGCTTTCTTT
TRBD2,TRBJ2-1,TRBV4-1,17,NA,CASSQEGTSGGLNEQFF,TGCGCCAGCAGCCAAGAAGGGACTAGCGGGGGACTAAATGAGCAGTTCTTC
NA,TRBJ2-3,TRBV5-6,17,NA,CASSFRRSNRATDTQYF,TGTGCCAGCAGCTTTCGGCGGTCCAACAGGGCTACAGATACGCAGTATTTT
TRBD1,TRBJ2-7,TRBV7-8,17,NA,CASSPTTGTGGSYEQYF,TGTGCCAGCAGCCCTACAACCGGGACAGGGGGCTCCTACGAGCAGTACTTC
TRBD2,TRBJ2-1,TRBV3-1/TRBV3-2,16,NA,CASSQDPSGRVNEQFF,TGTGCCAGCAGCCAAGATCCAAGCGGGAGGGTCAATGAGCAGTTCTTC
NA,TRBJ1-1,TRBV6-5,12,NA,CASSRRDTEAFF,TGTGCCAGCTCCCGGCGGGACACTGAAGCTTTCTTT
NA,TRBJ2-7,TRBV3-1/TRBV3-2,15,NA,CASSPKLTATYEQYF,TGTGCCAGCAGCCCAAAGCTGACAGCCACCTACGAGCAGTACTTC
TRBD1,TRBJ1-4,TRBV28,13,NA,CASISLRTGGLFF,TGTGCCAGCATATCTCTCAGGACAGGGGGACTGTTTTTT
NA,TRBJ2-7,TRBV5-1,14,NA,CASSLDSGSYEQYF,TGCGCCAGCAGCTTGGACTCGGGATCCTACGAGCAGTACTTC
NA,TRBJ2-1,TRBV4-3,13,NA,CASSQMDSHEQFF,TGCGCCAGCAGCCAAATGGACAGCCATGAGCAGTTCTTC
TRBD1,TRBJ2-7,TRBV20-1,14,NA,CSASSGTGWYEQYF,TGCAGTGCTAGTTCCGGGACAGGGTGGTACGAGCAGTACTTC
TRBD2,TRBJ2-7,TRBV18,16,NA,CASSPTGGSRWGEQYF,TGTGCCAGCTCACCCACGGGGGGGAGCCGGTGGGGCGAGCAGTACTTC
NA,TRBJ1-5,TRBV6-5,15,NA,CASSRTGPSISSQHF,TGTGCCAGCAGTCGCACAGGGCCCTCAATCAGCTCCCAGCATTTT
NA,TRBJ1-1,TRBV30,13,NA,CAWSAGVGPEAFF,TGTGCCTGGAGTGCGGGGGTAGGACCTGAAGCTTTCTTT
TRBD1,TRBJ1-1,TRBV7-3,13,NA,CASSHRGYTEAFF,TGTGCCAGCAGCCACAGGGGGTACACTGAAGCTTTCTTT
TRBD2,TRBJ2-7,TRBV19,14,NA,CASSKGLAGDEQYF,TGTGCCAGTAGTAAAGGACTAGCCGGGGACGAGCAGTACTTC
TRBD1,TRBJ2-7,TRBV2,14,NA,CASSPGTGGGEQYF,TGTGCCAGCAGCCCCGGGACAGGGGGGGGCGAGCAGTACTTC
TRBD2,TRBJ2-3,TRBV7-3,13,NA,CASRREGVDTQYF,TGTGCCAGCAGGCGGGAGGGGGTGGATACGCAGTATTTT
TRBD1,TRBJ2-3,TRBV7-9,15,NA,CASSFRTGGADTQYF,TGTGCCAGCAGCTTTAGGACAGGGGGCGCAGATACGCAGTATTTT
NA,TRBJ1-4,TRBV6-5,14,NA,CASMGTLPKEKLFF,TGTGCCAGCATGGGGACACTGCCTAAGGAAAAACTGTTTTTT
TRBD2,TRBJ2-1,TRBV5-1,16,NA,CASSPRLAGTYNEQFF,TGCGCCAGCAGCCCCCGACTAGCGGGGACCTACAATGAGCAGTTCTTC
NA,TRBJ1-1,TRBV7-9,14,NA,CASSFGGVNTEAFF,TGTGCCAGCAGCTTTGGAGGGGTGAACACTGAAGCTTTCTTT
NA,TRBJ2-3,TRBV5-1,14,NA,CASSLQGGEDTQYF,TGCGCCAGCAGCTTGCAAGGAGGGGAGGATACGCAGTATTTT
TRBD2,TRBJ2-1,TRBV7-2,16,NA,CASSFSGGSGSNEQFF,TGTGCCAGCAGCTTCTCGGGGGGTAGCGGGAGCAATGAGCAGTTCTTC
NA,TRBJ1-2,TRBV6-5,11,NA,CASGANYGYTF,TGTGCCAGCGGAGCTAACTATGGCTACACCTTC
NA,TRBJ2-3,TRBV19,14,NA,CASSIEEATDTQYF,TGTGCCAGTAGTATAGAGGAGGCCACAGATACGCAGTATTTT
TRBD1,TRBJ1-2,TRBV18,13,NA,CASSWNRGDGYTF,TGTGCCAGCTCATGGAACAGGGGGGACGGCTACACCTTC
NA,TRBJ1-2,TRBV7-9,16,NA,CASSPMPTRVNYGYTF,TGTGCCAGCAGCCCTATGCCCACCCGGGTCAACTATGGCTACACCTTC
NA,TRBJ2-2,TRBV13,18,NA,CASSLGPTTSTNTGELFF,TGTGCCAGCAGCTTAGGCCCCACAACTAGTACGAACACCGGGGAGCTGTTTTTT
NA,TRBJ1-2,TRBV29-1,14,NA,CSVEDLRRVGGYTF,TGCAGCGTTGAAGATCTGCGCAGGGTGGGGGGCTACACCTTC
TRBD2,TRBJ2-3,TRBV24-1,14,NA,CATSDPGREDTQYF,TGTGCCACCAGTGATCCCGGGAGGGAAGATACGCAGTATTTT
TRBD1,TRBJ2-7,TRBV6-2/TRBV6-3,13,NA,CASSTPTGYEQYF,TGTGCCAGCAGTACCCCGACAGGGTACGAGCAGTACTTC
NA,TRBJ1-1,TRBV24-1,14,NA,CATSSAGENTEAFF,TGTGCCACCAGCTCGGCGGGGGAGAACACTGAAGCTTTCTTT
NA,TRBJ1-2,TRBV2,13,NA,CASSVQAFYGYTF,TGTGCCAGCAGTGTACAGGCCTTCTATGGCTACACCTTC
TRBD1,TRBJ1-5,TRBV3-1/TRBV3-2,14,NA,CASSPGGEGQPQHF,TGTGCCAGCAGCCCAGGGGGAGAGGGTCAGCCCCAGCATTTT
NA,TRBJ2-2,TRBV12-3/TRBV12-4,12,NA,CASTLNYGELFF,TGTGCCAGCACCCTAAATTACGGGGAGCTGTTTTTT
TRBD1,TRBJ2-7,TRBV27,15,NA,CASSSPGQGQREQYF,TGTGCCAGCAGTTCCCCGGGACAGGGGCAGAGGGAGCAGTACTTC
TRBD1,TRBJ2-7,TRBV4-3,15,NA,CASSQVPGQSYEQYF,TGCGCCAGCAGCCAAGTCCCGGGACAGAGCTACGAGCAGTACTTC
NA,TRBJ2-3,TRBV7-3,16,NA,CASSPQGGGITDTQYF,TGTGCCAGCAGCCCTCAGGGAGGTGGTATCACAGATACGCAGTATTTT
NA,TRBJ2-5,TRBV5-1,13,NA,CASSRGNAETQYF,TGCGCCAGCAGCCGCGGGAACGCGGAGACCCAGTACTTC
TRBD2,TRBJ2-7,TRBV5-4,16,NA,CASSPRTSGLDYEQYF,TGTGCCAGCAGCCCTAGGACTAGCGGTCTTGACTACGAGCAGTACTTC
NA,TRBJ1-1,TRBV18,14,NA,CASSPPTVDTEAFF,TGTGCCAGCTCACCACCTACGGTTGATACTGAAGCTTTCTTT
TRBD2,TRBJ2-7,TRBV5-6,17,NA,CASSRIWAGGTRDEQYF,TGTGCCAGCAGCCGTATCTGGGCCGGGGGGACCAGGGACGAGCAGTACTTC
NA,TRBJ2-3,TRBV5-3,14,NA,CARSPPSGTDTQYF,TGTGCCAGAAGTCCTCCGTCCGGCACAGATACGCAGTATTTT
NA,TRBJ2-7,TRBV7-2,12,few,CASGLASYEQYF,TGTGCCAGCGGGCTGGCGTCCTACGAGCAGTACTTC
NA,TRBJ1-4,TRBV24-1,15,NA,CATSDQVATNEKLFF,TGTGCCACCAGTGATCAGGTCGCAACTAATGAAAAACTGTTTTTT
NA,TRBJ2-2,TRBV3-1/TRBV3-2,12,once,CASSPSTGELFF,TGTGCCAGCAGCCCTAGCACCGGGGAGCTGTTTTTT
TRBD1,TRBJ1-1,TRBV6-5,16,NA,CASSSPHRGENTEAFF,TGTGCCAGCAGTTCCCCGCACAGGGGGGAGAACACTGAAGCTTTCTTT
NA,TRBJ2-7,TRBV21-1,16,NA,CASSRGTTRVTLEQYF,TGTGCCAGCAGCCGCGGGACGACAAGGGTAACTTTAGAGCAGTACTTC
NA,TRBJ1-1,TRBV25-1,14,NA,CASSELPGEAQAFF,TGTGCCAGCAGTGAGCTCCCGGGGGAAGCTCAAGCTTTCTTT
TRBD2,TRBJ2-7,TRBV7-9,14,NA,CASSPSGGAGEQYF,TGTGCCAGCAGCCCTAGCGGGGGGGCCGGCGAGCAGTACTTC
TRBD1,TRBJ1-5,TRBV29-1,13,NA,CSAGTGQFQPQHF,TGCAGCGCCGGGACAGGACAATTTCAGCCCCAGCATTTT
TRBD2,TRBJ2-3,TRBV19,13,NA,CASSAGGTDTQYF,TGTGCCAGTTCAGCGGGGGGTACAGATACGCAGTATTTT
NA,TRBJ2-2,TRBV5-1,14,NA,CASSKLTNTGELFF,TGCGCCAGCAGCAAGCTAACGAACACCGGGGAGCTGTTTTTT
NA,TRBJ1-3,TRBV18,15,NA,CASSRGVDPGNTIYF,TGTGCCAGCTCACGCGGCGTCGACCCTGGAAACACCATATATTTT